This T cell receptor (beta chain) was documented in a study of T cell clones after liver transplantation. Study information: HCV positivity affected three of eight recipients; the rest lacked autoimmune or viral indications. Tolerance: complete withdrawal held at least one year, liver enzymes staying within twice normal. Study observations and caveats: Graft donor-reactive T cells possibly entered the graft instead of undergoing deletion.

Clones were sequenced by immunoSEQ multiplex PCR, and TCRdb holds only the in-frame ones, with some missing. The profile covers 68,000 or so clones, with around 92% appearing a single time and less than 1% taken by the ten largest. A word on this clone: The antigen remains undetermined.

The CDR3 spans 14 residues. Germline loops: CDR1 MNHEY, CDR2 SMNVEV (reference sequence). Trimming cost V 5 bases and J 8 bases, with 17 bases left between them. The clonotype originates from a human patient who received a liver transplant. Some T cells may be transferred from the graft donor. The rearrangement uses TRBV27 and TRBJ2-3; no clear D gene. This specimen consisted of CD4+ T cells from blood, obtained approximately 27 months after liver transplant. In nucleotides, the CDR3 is TGTGCCAGCAGTCCCTTTAAGGGAACGGTTACGCAGTATTTT. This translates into CASSPFKGTVTQYF.